This TCR beta chain originates from a study of T cell responses to AZD1222 COVID-19 vaccine. The protocol was immunoSEQ multiplex PCR, while the TCRdb copy is restricted to in-frame clones and leaves out a portion. The sample comprises around 130,000 clones, roughly 88% of which are singletons, and about 7.9% rests with the top ten. Study conclusions and caveats: Recipients of AZD1222 seropositive at baseline numbered only five or six. Reportedly, nearly half of unique spike TCRs recognized epitopes outside B.1.351/B.1.1.7 mutations. Dominant at 160-218 and 743-854, vaccine-associated CD4 TCRs also spanned spike.

CDR3 size: 16 residues. Germline V gene data show CDR1 as MDHEN and CDR2 as SYDVKM. V was clipped by 2 bases and J by 4 bases; unmatched bases: 10. In regard to this clone: Antigen specificity is unknown.

The sequence came from an adult in good health. The gene calls are TRBV28 and TRBJ2-5, with 7 bases lining up with TRBD2. The specimen comprised peripheral blood, sampled on day 0 of AZD1222 vaccination. Here the CDR3 reads CASSLGRVRGPETQYF. CDR3 coding DNA: TGTGCCAGCAGTTTAGGGAGGGTGAGAGGTCCAGAGACCCAGTACTTC.